This entry lists 14 T cell receptor beta chains sequenced from one sample in a study of PD-L1 blockade in urothelial cancer. Time point reported: pretreatment peripheral blood. Repertoires were generated with immunoSEQ multiplex PCR, while TCRdb's copy carries only in-frame clones and drops some. The sample consists of 40,000 or so clones, roughly 82% of them appearing once. Sequenced here: PBMCs, sampled around atezolizumab (anti-PD-L1) treatment. All receptors derive from a man aged 55 to 70 with urothelial cancer.

In this sample, this clone turned up a few times. The chain is built from TRBV19 and TRBJ1-6, with D unclear. V was shortened by 10 bases and J by 4 bases, with 14 bases between the two germline ends. This CDR3 is 14 amino acids long. Germline lookup yields CDR1 LNHDA and CDR2 SQIVND (reference sequence). The DNA for the CDR3 is TGTGCCACCACCAATGGGCTTTATAATTCACCCCTCCACTTT. This sequence encodes CATTNGLYNSPLHF.

The V gene is TRBV16, the J gene TRBJ1-5; 8 bases agree with TRBD1. Germline loops: CDR1 KGHSY, CDR2 FQNENV. V gave up 0 bases and J gave up 4 bases; unmatched junction bases: 2. The CDR3 totals 15 residues. For the CDR3, the DNA is TGTGCCAGCAGCCAATCAGGACAGGGAAATCAGCCCCAGCATTTT. This translates into CASSQSGQGNQPQHF.

This sequence joins TRBV29-1 and TRBJ1-2; weak D call: TRBD1 (6 bases). Trimming shortened V by 4 bases and J by 6 bases, and 9 bases separated the two germline ends. From germline, CDR1 is SQVTM and CDR2 ANQGSEA. This CDR3 is built from 11 residues. CDR3 DNA sequence: TGCAGCGTTGCGGGGGGCGATGGCTACACCTTC. This sequence encodes CSVAGGDGYTF.

The gene calls are TRBV7-8 and TRBJ1-5, with TRBD1 identical over 10 bases. The CDR3 covers 16 residues. The germline gives CDR1 SGHVS, CDR2 FQNEAQ. J lost 2 bases, V lost 5 bases, and 6 bases had no gene match. The CDR3 DNA follows: TGTGCCAGCAGCGCAGACAGGGGGCGAGGCAATCAGCCCCAGCATTTT. It translates to CASSADRGRGNQPQHF.

The CDR3 bases are TGTGCCAGCAGTTTGGGGCGGGTAGCGGGCGGAGAGACCCAGTACTTC. It encodes CASSLGRVAGGETQYF. The chain joins TRBV28 to TRBJ2-5; 7 nucleotides align to TRBD2. Trimming cost V 3 bases and J 4 bases; bases outside gene matches: 11. CDR1 is MDHEN and CDR2 is SYDVKM in the germline V gene. This CDR3 is 16 amino acids long.

The V call is TRBV28, the J call TRBJ1-2, with 7 bases matching TRBD1. From germline, CDR1 is MDHEN and CDR2 SYDVKM. The CDR3 is 15 amino acids. The V segment lost 8 bases and the J segment 7 bases; nucleotides outside the gene matches: 16. The DNA of the CDR3 is TGTGCCAGCGGGGATCCGGGACAGCCAAGGAGTGGCTACACCTTC. Its protein is CASGDPGQPRSGYTF.

The J gene is TRBJ1-2, the V gene TRBV29-1, with D unclear. Germline assignment: CDR1 SQVTM and CDR2 ANQGSEA. The V gene lost 0 bases and the J gene lost 3 bases, with 5 bases spanning the gap. The CDR3 loop spans 12 amino acids. In DNA, the CDR3 is TGCAGCGTTGAAGATCTCGACTATGGCTACACCTTC. Encoded protein: CSVEDLDYGYTF. The full variable domain, completed using reference TRBV29-1 and TRBJ1-2, is SAVISQKPSRDICQRGTSLTIQCQVDSQVTMMFWYRQQPGQSLTLIATANQGSEATYESGFVIDKFPISRPNLTFSTLTVSNMSPEDSSIYLCSVEDLDYGYTFGSGTRLTVV.

The chain links TRBV28 to TRBJ2-1, with D possibly being TRBD2 (7 bases). This CDR3 has 16 residues. V was trimmed by 6 bases and J by 0 bases, leaving 15 bases between them. In germline, CDR1 is MDHEN, CDR2 SYDVKM. CDR3 DNA: TGTGCCAGCAGCCCGGGGGGCCAGGACTCCTACAATGAGCAGTTCTTC. This translates into CASSPGGQDSYNEQFF.

The J gene is TRBJ1-4, the V gene TRBV28; 10 bases are a match to TRBD1. Germline V gene data show CDR1 as MDHEN and CDR2 as SYDVKM. This CDR3 has 19 amino acids. J gave up 2 bases and V 5 bases, and 14 bases lay outside the gene matches. CDR3 in amino acids: CASSPGYGTGDKTNEKLFF. The CDR3 DNA reads TGTGCCAGCAGTCCCGGATACGGGACAGGGGACAAGACTAATGAAAAACTGTTTTTT.

The genes are TRBV10-3 and TRBJ2-1; possible D gene TRBD2, 6 bases. The CDR3 is 14 amino acids. Trimming cost V 2 bases and J 8 bases, with 13 bases left between them. Per germline, CDR1 ENHRY and CDR2 SYGVKD. The CDR3 DNA sequence: TGTGCCATCAGTGAGCCCCGGGGGAGAGATGAGCAGTTCTTC. This sequence encodes CAISEPRGRDEQFF.

V usage is TRBV11-2 and J usage is TRBJ2-5; 9 bases map to TRBD2. J gave up 5 bases and V 5 bases, and 12 bases lay outside the gene matches. In germline, CDR1 is SGHAT, CDR2 FQNNGV. The CDR3 runs to 16 residues. This chain's CDR3 is CASSPNGGGAGETQYF. The CDR3 nucleotides are TGTGCCAGCAGCCCTAATGGCGGGGGGGCTGGGGAGACCCAGTACTTC.

The V and J genes are TRBV7-8 and TRBJ2-3; the match to TRBD2 covers 11 bases. Germline assignment: CDR1 SGHVS and CDR2 FQNEAQ. The CDR3 covers 15 residues. J gave up 4 bases and V 5 bases, and 5 bases lay outside the gene matches. The CDR3 DNA follows: TGTGCCAGCAGCCCCCTTAGCGGGGGGGCAGATACGCAGTATTTT. Amino acid sequence: CASSPLSGGADTQYF.

The sample holds a few counts of this clone. The chain links TRBV6-6 to TRBJ2-7, with D perhaps TRBD1 (6 bases). CDR1 is MNHNY and CDR2 is SVGAGI in the germline V gene (reference sequence). V lost 2 bases to trimming and J lost 4 bases, with 9 bases between them. The CDR3 loop spans 13 amino acids. The CDR3 protein is CASSYQQGYEQYF. DNA for the CDR3: TGTGCCAGCAGTTACCAACAGGGATACGAGCAGTACTTC.

The chain combines TRBV5-1 with TRBJ2-2; tentative D call: TRBD2 (7 bases). CDR3 length: 17 residues. V lost 6 bases, J lost 2 bases, and 20 bases lay in between. Germline CDR1 SGHRS, CDR2 YFSETQ. The CDR3 region is CASKSELGGGNTGELFF. The CDR3 nucleotides read TGCGCCAGCAAGTCTGAGTTGGGAGGGGGAAACACCGGGGAGCTGTTTTTT.